The clone carrying this T cell receptor beta chain was seen at least ten times. What it recognizes is unknown. Through Arm-PCR of CDR3 regions and iRepertoire HTBI primers, TCR beta libraries were built. From the multiplex PCR reads, TCRdb called clonotypes with MiXCR, one entry per CDR3 protein. The data hold around 500,000 distinct CDR3 sequences, with more than 15% observed a single time. These data belong to a study of regulatory T cells in long-lasting Graves disease. Study outcomes and limitations: Newly diagnosed patients had higher TCR diversity than persistent Graves' patients did.

Described time point: newly diagnosed GD, antithyroid drugs for less than 3 months. PBMC-extracted RNA yielded the TCR library. As collected, the peripheral blood samples measured about 8.1 milliliters each and went into EDTA tubes. These data were also reused for a study on T cells in Graves' hyperthyroidism and ophthalmopathy. That investigation notes: Thyroid ultrasound, orbital computed tomography, clinical symptoms, and serum thyroxine and TRAb underpinned diagnoses.

This clonotype was sampled from a middle-aged woman with Graves disease. The material sequenced was peripheral blood mononuclear cells (PBMCs), taken at new diagnosis, from a patient treated with antithyroid drugs.

In nucleotides, the CDR3 is TGTGCCAGCAGATCCCAGGGGACGTACCAAGAGACCCAGTACTTC. Its protein product is CASRSQGTYQETQYF. This rearrangement joins TRBV7-9 to TRBJ2-5; D might be TRBD1 (6 bases). The germline gives CDR1 SEHNR, CDR2 FQNEAQ (reference sequence). The CDR3 spans 15 residues. V lost 6 bases and J 0 bases, leaving 14 bases between the germline ends. Full variable domain (missing parts from reference TRBV7-9 and TRBJ2-5): DTGVSQNPRHKITKRGQNVTFRCDPISEHNRLYWYRQTLGQGPEFLTYFQNEAQLEKSRLLSDRFSAERPKGSFSTLEIQRTEQGDSAMYLCASRSQGTYQETQYFGPGTRLLVL.